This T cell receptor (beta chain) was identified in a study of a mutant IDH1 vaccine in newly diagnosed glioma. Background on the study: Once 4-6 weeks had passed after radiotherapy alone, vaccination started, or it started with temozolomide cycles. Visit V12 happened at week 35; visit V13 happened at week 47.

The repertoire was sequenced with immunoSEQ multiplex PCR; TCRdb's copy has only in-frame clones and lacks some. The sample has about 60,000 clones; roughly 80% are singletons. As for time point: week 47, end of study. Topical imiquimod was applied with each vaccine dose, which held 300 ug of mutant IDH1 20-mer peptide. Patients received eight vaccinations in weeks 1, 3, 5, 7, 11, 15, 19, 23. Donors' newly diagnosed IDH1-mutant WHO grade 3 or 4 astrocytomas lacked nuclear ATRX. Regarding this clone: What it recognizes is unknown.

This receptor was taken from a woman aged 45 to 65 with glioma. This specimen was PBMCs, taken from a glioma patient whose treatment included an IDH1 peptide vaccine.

The CDR3 sequence is CASSEGIGGTEAFF. The DNA of the CDR3 is TGTGCCAGCAGTGAAGGAATAGGTGGTACTGAAGCTTTCTTT. The chain employs TRBV6-1 and TRBJ1-1; D not certain. Deletions cut 1 base from V and 5 bases from J, with 11 bases between. The germline V gene has CDR1 MNHNS and CDR2 SASEGT. The CDR3 extends over 14 amino acids.